The clone carrying this T cell receptor (beta chain) was seen only once. Profiled with immunoSEQ multiplex PCR; TCRdb holds only in-frame clones, not every one. The repertoire holds tens of thousands of clones, with 89% as singletons. Enrollment of patients from Seattle took place during active infection, with longitudinal follow-up. This sample was included in a study of blood T cell repertoires in COVID-19. The wider study: In each case, the material was cDNA or gDNA derived from T cells, B-cell-depleted T cells, or PBMCs.

Germline CDR1 reads SGHRS; CDR2 reads YFSETQ. CDR3 length: 13 amino acids. Trimming pared 5 bases from V and 5 bases from J, leaving 8 bases between. This clonotype was obtained from a man aged 50 or older with COVID-19, enrolled during active disease. The sequencing input was peripheral blood. The chain recombines TRBV5-1 with TRBJ1-6; D is unresolved. CDR3 sequence (DNA): TGCGCCAGCAGAGCCGGGGATAATTCACCCCTCCACTTT. It is translated as CASRAGDNSPLHF.